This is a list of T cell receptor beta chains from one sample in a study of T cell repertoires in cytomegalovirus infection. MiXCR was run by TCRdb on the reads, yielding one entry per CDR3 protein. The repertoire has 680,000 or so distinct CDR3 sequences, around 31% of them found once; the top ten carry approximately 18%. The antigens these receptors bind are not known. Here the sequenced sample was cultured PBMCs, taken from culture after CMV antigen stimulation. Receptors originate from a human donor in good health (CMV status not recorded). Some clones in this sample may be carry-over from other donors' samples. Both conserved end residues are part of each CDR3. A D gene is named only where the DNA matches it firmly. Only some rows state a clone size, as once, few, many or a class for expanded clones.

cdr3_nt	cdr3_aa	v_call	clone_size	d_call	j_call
TGTGCCAGCAGTCCGTCGGGAGATCCCGGAGAGACCCAGTACTTC	CASSPSGDPGETQYF	TRBV28	-	-	TRBJ2-5
TGTGCCATCAGTGAGTCTGGTAGTAGAGAGACCCAGTACTTC	CAISESGSRETQYF	TRBV10-3	few	-	TRBJ2-5
TGCAGCGCCCGAGACAGAATTAACTATGGCTACACCTTC	CSARDRINYGYTF	TRBV29-1	-	-	TRBJ1-2
TGTGCCAGCTCACCACCACGGGGACGTGCCCAAGAGACCCAGTACTTC	CASSPPRGRAQETQYF	TRBV18	-	-	TRBJ2-5
TGTGCCAGCAGCCGATCAACAGGCGACTATGGCTACACCTTC	CASSRSTGDYGYTF	TRBV5-4	-	-	TRBJ1-2
TGTGCCAGCAGCGTAGGACAGCTCCAAGAGACCCAGTACTTC	CASSVGQLQETQYF	TRBV9	-	-	TRBJ2-5
TGCAGTGCTAGAGATCAGGGGGACGGCACCGGGGAGCTGTTTTTT	CSARDQGDGTGELFF	TRBV20-1	-	TRBD1	TRBJ2-2
TGCGCCAGCAGCCAAGCGGACGGGAACACTGAAGCTTTCTTT	CASSQADGNTEAFF	TRBV4-1	few	-	TRBJ1-1
TGTGCCAGCAGCCCCTCGTTGGCTAGCCTTGGGAGGAGGGAGACCCAGTACTTC	CASSPSLASLGRRETQYF	TRBV7-7	-	-	TRBJ2-5
TGTGCCAGCAGCTTAGACTGGTTGGAGCAGTACTTC	CASSLDWLEQYF	TRBV7-2	many	-	TRBJ2-7
TGCGCCAGCAGCTTGGTTGACAGAAGCACAGATACGCAGTATTTT	CASSLVDRSTDTQYF	TRBV5-1	-	-	TRBJ2-3
TGTGCCAGCAGCACGGGACTGACTTACGAGCAGTACTTC	CASSTGLTYEQYF	TRBV27	few	-	TRBJ2-7
TGTGCCAGCAGTGAGTTCTCGGCTAGCGGGGGAGAGTACGAGCAGTACTTC	CASSEFSASGGEYEQYF	TRBV2	few	TRBD2	TRBJ2-7
TGTGCTAGTAACCACAGGGGTCGAGGGACGAACACCGGGGAGCTGTTTTTT	CASNHRGRGTNTGELFF	TRBV12-5	-	TRBD1	TRBJ2-2
TGTGCCAGCAGCTTAGGAGGGCGGGGGGCGGGGGAGACCCAGTACTTC	CASSLGGRGAGETQYF	TRBV7-2	few	TRBD2	TRBJ2-5
TGTGCCAGCAGCGTAGAGCGGGGGACCTTCGGTAATACGCAGTATTTT	CASSVERGTFGNTQYF	TRBV9	-	TRBD2	TRBJ2-3
TGTGCCAGCAGCTTAGAGGGCACCGGTAGCACAGATACGCAGTATTTT	CASSLEGTGSTDTQYF	TRBV11-3	-	-	TRBJ2-3
TGTGCCAGCAGCCCCCAGCCGGGCGCTAGCACAGATACGCAGTATTTT	CASSPQPGASTDTQYF	TRBV7-6	few	-	TRBJ2-3
TGTGCCAGCAGTTACTTCGGACAATCAAATCAGCCCCAGCATTTT	CASSYFGQSNQPQHF	TRBV6-2/TRBV6-3	-	-	TRBJ1-5
TGTGCCAGCAGCCGCGGGACTAGAAACGAGCAGTACTTC	CASSRGTRNEQYF	TRBV6-5	-	TRBD2	TRBJ2-7
TGCGCCAGCAGCTCCTCGACTAGCCCCCAAGAGACCCAGTACTTC	CASSSSTSPQETQYF	TRBV4-3	-	TRBD2	TRBJ2-5
TGTGCCAGCGCCTTACAGGGGAGCAATCAGCCCCAGCATTTT	CASALQGSNQPQHF	TRBV28	-	TRBD1	TRBJ1-5
TGTGCCAGCAGCCATAGACTAGCGGGAGGGCCTGAGCAGTTCTTC	CASSHRLAGGPEQFF	TRBV7-2	-	TRBD2	TRBJ2-1
TGTGCCAGCAGTGAGGAGGCAGATCCCATCTTCGAGCAGTACTTC	CASSEEADPIFEQYF	TRBV2	few	-	TRBJ2-7
TGCAGTGCGACAGGGCAAAGGCAAGAGACCCAGTACTTC	CSATGQRQETQYF	TRBV20-1	-	TRBD1	TRBJ2-5
TGTGCCGTCACCCCCGGGACAGGGGTTAGAAATGAGCAGTTCTTC	CAVTPGTGVRNEQFF	TRBV27	-	TRBD1	TRBJ2-1
TGTGCCAGCAGTTTACTGCGCGAGCGGGAGCTGTTTTTT	CASSLLRERELFF	TRBV12-3/TRBV12-4	-	-	TRBJ2-2
TGCGCCAGCAGCCATGACAGTCGCGGGGAGACCCAGAACTTC	CASSHDSRGETQNF	TRBV5-1	-	-	TRBJ2-5
TGTGCCAGCAGTTGGTCAGGGTCTTACAATGAGCAGTTCTTC	CASSWSGSYNEQFF	TRBV28	-	-	TRBJ2-1
TGCGCCAGCAGCCAAGAGGGACAGGGATCAGATACGCAGTATTTT	CASSQEGQGSDTQYF	TRBV4-1	many	TRBD1	TRBJ2-3
TGTGCCAGCAGCTCCCTAACTAGCACAGATACGCAGTATTTT	CASSSLTSTDTQYF	TRBV7-6	-	-	TRBJ2-3
TGTGCCAGCAGCCCCCAGGCGGGACTAGCGGGAGTAACAGATACGCAGTATTTT	CASSPQAGLAGVTDTQYF	TRBV7-2	few	TRBD2	TRBJ2-3